This note documents a single T cell receptor (beta chain) sequence. The CDR3 covers 16 residues. Germline V CDR1 and CDR2: MGHRA, YSYEKL. Between the trimmed V and J ends, which lost 3 bases and 5 bases, there was a span of 16 bases. The data stem from a study of blood T cell repertoires in COVID-19. TCRdb's copy holds only in-frame clones and misses some; the assay was immunoSEQ multiplex PCR. The table has approximately 140,000 clones, approximately 80% seen once. V and J are TRBV4-1 and TRBJ2-2; D may be TRBD2 (7 bases). The receptor was isolated from an older man with acute or convalescent COVID-19. The sequencing sample was made of peripheral blood. CDR3 amino acids: CASSHHGGGGTGELFF. The CDR3 DNA reads as TGCGCCAGCAGCCACCATGGGGGGGGCGGTACCGGGGAGCTGTTTTTT.